This record concerns one T cell receptor (beta chain) sequence. The germline V gene has CDR1 SEHNR and CDR2 FQNEAQ (reference sequence). The CDR3 has 15 residues. V was clipped by 4 bases and J by 4 bases, with 14 bases between them. The data are from a study of a mutant IDH1 vaccine in newly diagnosed glioma. Study at large: Radiotherapy, temozolomide, or both had been given previously, and both were given to most.

Sequencing was performed with immunoSEQ multiplex PCR; in TCRdb, only in-frame clones are kept and a portion is missing. The sample has 25,000 to 35,000 clones, 75% to 90% seen once. This sample's time point: baseline, week 1 (first vaccination visit). The treatment denotes: pre-vaccination baseline after standard-of-care therapy. Diagnosis in the donors showed new WHO grade 3 or 4 astrocytomas that were IDH1-mutant and ATRX-lost. Sequencing used PBMCs, obtained from a glioma patient treated with radiotherapy, temozolomide or both. The chain has TRBV7-9 and TRBJ1-3, with D possibly being TRBD1 (6 bases). The sequence came from a woman between 40 and 55 years old with glioma. CDR3 region: CASSSSTGQGNTIYF. The CDR3 DNA reads as TGTGCCAGCAGCTCATCGACTGGACAGGGAAACACCATATATTTT.